These T cell receptor beta chains were read from a single sample in a study of regulatory T cells in long-lasting Graves disease. TCRdb itself ran the multiplex PCR reads through MiXCR, one entry per CDR3 protein. The data show a few hundred thousand distinct CDR3 sequences, approximately 16% seen once. A further study also used this sample, focusing on T cells in Graves' hyperthyroidism and ophthalmopathy.

The sequences come from peripheral blood mononuclear cells (PBMCs), collected at new diagnosis, from a patient treated with antithyroid drugs. These receptor sequences come from a woman aged 40 to 55 with Graves disease. Both conserved end residues are part of each CDR3. A D gene is named only where the DNA matches it firmly. Size tells how often a clone was seen (once, few, many) or the class of an expanded clone, and some rows leave it out.

V gene	D gene	clone size	J gene	CDR3 protein	CDR3 DNA
TRBV11-3	TRBD1	NA	TRBJ1-2	CASSLDQRGLGGYTF	TGTGCCAGCAGCTTAGATCAAAGGGGGCTTGGTGGCTACACCTTC
TRBV28	NA	few	TRBJ2-1	CASSPSRFFNEQFF	TGTGCCAGCAGCCCCTCTAGGTTTTTCAATGAGCAGTTCTTC
TRBV12-3/TRBV12-4	NA	many	TRBJ2-1	CASTYGAYNEQFF	TGTGCCAGCACTTACGGGGCCTACAATGAGCAGTTCTTC
TRBV14	NA	many	TRBJ2-1	CASSQASAYEQFF	TGTGCCAGCAGCCAAGCTTCAGCTTATGAGCAGTTCTTC
TRBV18	NA	many	TRBJ2-1	CASSEQGSYNEQFF	TGTGCCAGCTCTGAACAAGGATCCTACAATGAGCAGTTCTTC
TRBV15	TRBD2	many	TRBJ2-1	CATRAGLADYNEQFF	TGTGCCACCAGAGCCGGACTAGCGGACTACAATGAGCAGTTCTTC
TRBV2	NA	few	TRBJ2-7	CASSLVPSGGPSEQYF	TGTGCCAGCAGCTTAGTCCCCAGCGGCGGTCCCTCCGAGCAGTACTTC
TRBV28	NA	few	TRBJ1-6	CASSLGGARRSPLHF	TGTGCCAGCAGTTTGGGGGGGGCGCGACGGTCACCCCTCCACTTT
TRBV7-9	NA	NA	TRBJ2-1	CAAGRDNNEQFF	TGTGCCGCAGGCAGGGATAACAATGAGCAGTTCTTC
TRBV4-3	NA	few	TRBJ2-7	CASSQVLRDTYYEQYF	TGCGCCAGCAGCCAAGTCCTGCGGGACACCTACTACGAGCAGTACTTC
TRBV12-3/TRBV12-4	NA	many	TRBJ2-7	CASSYHDRYLYEQYF	TGTGCCAGCAGTTACCATGACAGGTATCTTTACGAGCAGTACTTC
TRBV2	NA	NA	TRBJ2-5	CASSTLTGAGQETQYF	TGTGCCAGCAGTACGCTGACTGGAGCTGGGCAAGAGACCCAGTACTTC
TRBV24-1	NA	many	TRBJ2-3	CATSDFDSTDTQYF	TGTGCCACCAGTGATTTCGACAGCACAGATACGCAGTATTTT
TRBV5-1	TRBD1	many	TRBJ2-7	CASSLGPGTGVHEQYF	TGCGCCAGCAGCTTGGGACCCGGGACAGGGGTCCACGAGCAGTACTTC
TRBV9	TRBD2	many	TRBJ2-6	CASSATGGVWGANVLTF	TGTGCCAGCAGCGCAACGGGGGGTGTTTGGGGGGCCAACGTCCTGACTTTC
TRBV9	TRBD1	NA	TRBJ1-5	CASSDRDRAQPQHF	TGTGCCAGCAGCGACCGGGACAGGGCTCAGCCCCAGCATTTT
TRBV7-9	TRBD1	NA	TRBJ1-4	CASSSTTGRDEKLFF	TGTGCCAGCAGCTCTACGACAGGGAGGGACGAAAAACTGTTTTTT
TRBV9	NA	NA	TRBJ1-6	CASSVRASSYNSPLHF	TGTGCCAGCAGCGTACGGGCGAGCTCCTATAATTCACCCCTCCACTTT
TRBV7-2	NA	NA	TRBJ1-2	CASSLSSGSNYGYTF	TGTGCCAGCAGCTTATCTTCGGGCAGCAACTATGGCTACACCTTC
TRBV5-4	TRBD1	NA	TRBJ2-7	CASSSKDRGEYEQYF	TGTGCCAGCAGCTCAAAGGACAGGGGAGAATACGAGCAGTACTTC
TRBV7-2	NA	many	TRBJ2-7	CASSFSYAGEQYF	TGTGCCAGCAGCTTTTCCTACGCAGGGGAGCAGTACTTC
TRBV28	NA	NA	TRBJ1-1	CASTLAGATEAFF	TGTGCCAGCACCTTAGCAGGGGCCACTGAAGCTTTCTTT
TRBV20-1	NA	NA	TRBJ2-1	CSAGGAYYNEQFF	TGCAGTGCAGGGGGGGCATACTACAATGAGCAGTTCTTC
TRBV12-3/TRBV12-4	TRBD1	many	TRBJ2-7	CASSLGGLGQGSYEQYF	TGTGCCAGCAGTTTAGGGGGATTGGGACAGGGCTCCTACGAGCAGTACTTC
TRBV12-3/TRBV12-4	NA	many	TRBJ2-2	CASSLALGSANTGELFF	TGTGCCAGCAGTTTAGCGTTGGGCAGCGCGAACACCGGGGAGCTGTTTTTT
TRBV9	NA	NA	TRBJ2-3	CASSPRRLIDTQYF	TGTGCCAGCAGCCCCCGGCGGTTGATAGATACGCAGTATTTT
TRBV28	NA	many	TRBJ1-6	CASRLDLGNSPLHF	TGTGCCAGCAGACTGGATCTAGGGAATTCACCCCTCCACTTT
TRBV29-1	NA	many	TRBJ2-5	CSVEKRLGVGETQYF	TGCAGCGTTGAAAAGAGACTGGGGGTAGGAGAGACCCAGTACTTC
TRBV6-5	TRBD1	few	TRBJ1-2	CASSSWTGRNYGYTF	TGTGCCAGCAGTTCCTGGACAGGGAGGAACTATGGCTACACCTTC
TRBV5-1	TRBD2	NA	TRBJ2-2	CASEAGENTGELFF	TGCGCCAGCGAGGCGGGAGAGAACACCGGGGAGCTGTTTTTT
TRBV5-6	NA	NA	TRBJ1-1	CASSLFTWGFENTEAFF	TGTGCCAGCAGCTTGTTCACTTGGGGATTCGAGAACACTGAAGCTTTCTTT
TRBV2	NA	many	TRBJ2-1	CASLGQIHYNEQFF	TGTGCCAGCCTAGGACAGATACACTACAATGAGCAGTTCTTC
TRBV5-1	NA	NA	TRBJ1-1	CASSSQGINMNTEAFF	TGCGCCAGCAGCTCACAGGGAATTAACATGAACACTGAAGCTTTCTTT
TRBV28	TRBD2	many	TRBJ2-1	CASSLGTSGAGNEQFF	TGTGCCAGCAGTTTAGGAACTAGCGGGGCGGGCAATGAGCAGTTCTTC
TRBV6-1	TRBD2	many	TRBJ2-5	CASRRLAGGLGETQYF	TGTGCCAGCAGAAGACTAGCGGGAGGGCTGGGTGAGACCCAGTACTTC
TRBV12-3/TRBV12-4	TRBD2	many	TRBJ2-1	CASRPVSSGYNEQFF	TGTGCCAGCAGACCGGTGTCTAGCGGGTACAATGAGCAGTTCTTC
TRBV6-1	TRBD1	many	TRBJ1-1	CASSEAWDSEAFF	TGTGCCAGCAGTGAAGCTTGGGACAGTGAAGCTTTCTTT
TRBV2	NA	many	TRBJ1-3	CASSVEQSLHSGNTIYF	TGTGCCAGCAGTGTGGAGCAGTCCCTCCACTCTGGAAACACCATATATTTT
TRBV11-2	NA	NA	TRBJ2-1	CASSRRQGYHEQFF	TGTGCCAGCAGCAGAAGGCAGGGTTACCATGAGCAGTTCTTC
TRBV11-3	NA	many	TRBJ2-4	CASSLGERGIQYF	TGTGCCAGCAGCTTAGGCGAGCGCGGCATTCAGTACTTC
TRBV30	NA	NA	TRBJ1-5	CAWSVLLTNQPQHF	TGTGCCTGGAGTGTATTGCTCACCAATCAGCCCCAGCATTTT
TRBV7-2	TRBD1	NA	TRBJ1-6	CASSPRQGSYNSPLHF	TGTGCCAGCAGCCCAAGACAGGGATCCTATAATTCACCCCTCCACTTT
TRBV6-5	TRBD2	few	TRBJ2-7	CASSYVRTSHYEQYF	TGTGCCAGCAGTTACGTCCGGACTAGTCACTACGAGCAGTACTTC
TRBV4-3	NA	few	TRBJ2-7	CASSQRVTSAYEQYF	TGCGCCAGCAGCCAAAGAGTCACTTCAGCCTACGAGCAGTACTTC
TRBV18	TRBD2	few	TRBJ2-3	CASSPNLAGVSDTQYF	TGTGCCAGCTCACCGAACCTAGCGGGAGTATCAGATACGCAGTATTTT
TRBV6-2/TRBV6-3	TRBD1	many	TRBJ2-5	CASSPGTGRETQYF	TGTGCCAGCAGCCCCGGGACAGGGAGGGAGACCCAGTACTTC
TRBV20-1	NA	NA	TRBJ1-2	CSARAPRGGENGYTF	TGCAGTGCTAGAGCGCCCAGGGGTGGAGAAAATGGCTACACCTTC
TRBV7-9	NA	few	TRBJ2-2	CASSFGQDTGELFF	TGTGCCAGCAGCTTCGGCCAGGACACCGGGGAGCTGTTTTTT
TRBV19	NA	once	TRBJ2-1	CASSNGPEQFF	TGTGCCAGTAGTAATGGTCCCGAGCAGTTCTTC
TRBV27	NA	NA	TRBJ2-3	CASSIIGVSVTDTQYF	TGTGCCAGCAGCATAATCGGGGTGTCCGTCACAGATACGCAGTATTTT
TRBV28	NA	many	TRBJ2-7	CASSLSLTRGTYEQYF	TGTGCCAGCAGTTTGTCGCTCACGAGGGGCACCTACGAGCAGTACTTC
TRBV5-6	NA	few	TRBJ2-7	CASSQGRNPRYEQYF	TGTGCCAGCAGTCAAGGCAGGAACCCCCGCTACGAGCAGTACTTC